Many counts were recorded for the clone carrying this T cell receptor beta chain. The antigen is unknown. These data originate in a study of metastatic and nonmetastatic thyroid tumors. Study-level background: The authors compared repertoires across blood and tumor or nodule tissue from malignant and benign thyroid patients. Notes on the study in general: For both blood and tumor, malignant thyroid tumors reportedly showed significantly higher TCR beta diversity than benign nodules did.

Treatment of any kind had been given to no patient before thyroid surgery. V shed 1 base and J shed 5 bases, with 14 bases lying between them. The CDR3 covers 15 residues. CDR1 and CDR2 (germline): MGHRA, YSYEKL. The authors' processing: For papillary thyroid cancer, a distant-metastasis classifier was constructed from CDR3 differences observed across clinicopathological groups. TCRdb used MiXCR to call clones anew from the PCR reads. These V and J calls are TCRdb output, not the study's own analysis. The table lists about 85,000 clones, roughly 8.6% of them singletons, with approximately 10% in the top ten.

Sequenced: blood. The sequence came from a female donor with papillary thyroid cancer or a benign thyroid nodule (not recorded which). Some clones in this sample may be carry-over from other donors' samples. V and J are TRBV4-1 and TRBJ2-5; weak D call: TRBD1 (5 bases). The CDR3 here is CASSQGLDSQETQYF. As DNA, the CDR3 is TGCGCCAGCAGCCAAGGATTAGACAGTCAGGAGACCCAGTACTTC.